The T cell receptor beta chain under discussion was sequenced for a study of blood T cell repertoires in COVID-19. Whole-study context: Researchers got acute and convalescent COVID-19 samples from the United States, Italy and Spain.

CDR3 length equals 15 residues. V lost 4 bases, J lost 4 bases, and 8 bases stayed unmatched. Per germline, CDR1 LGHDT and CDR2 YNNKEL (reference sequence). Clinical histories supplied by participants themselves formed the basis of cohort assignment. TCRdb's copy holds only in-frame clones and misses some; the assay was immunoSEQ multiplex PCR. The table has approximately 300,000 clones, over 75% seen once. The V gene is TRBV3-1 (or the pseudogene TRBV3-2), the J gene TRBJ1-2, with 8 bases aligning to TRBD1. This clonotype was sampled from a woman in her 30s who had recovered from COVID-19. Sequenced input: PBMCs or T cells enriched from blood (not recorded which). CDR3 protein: CASSPRTGSLYGYTF. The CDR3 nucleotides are TGTGCCAGCAGCCCCCGGACAGGGAGTCTCTATGGCTACACCTTC.